The rows below give T cell receptor beta chains drawn from one sample of a study of blood T cell repertoires in COVID-19. The protocol was immunoSEQ multiplex PCR, while the TCRdb copy is restricted to in-frame clones and leaves out a portion. The sample lists some 240,000 clones, more than 80% occurring once. Source material: peripheral blood. The receptors shown here come from an elderly woman with COVID-19, enrolled during active disease. CDR3s include the opening cysteine and the closing phenylalanine or tryptophan. A D gene is named only where the DNA matches it firmly. Clone size is given for some rows only: seen once, a few or many times, or a class if the clone is expanded.

>TRBV6-5|TRBJ1-1|-|few
CASSSFRGVTEAFF
TGTGCCAGCAGTTCTTTCCGCGGGGTCACTGAAGCTTTCTTT
>TRBV5-1|TRBJ2-1|-|-
CASSVIGGASPWFF
TGCGCCAGCAGCGTAATAGGAGGGGCCAGCCCGTGGTTCTTC
>TRBV5-1|TRBJ1-2|-|-
CASSLDGQGYGYTF
TGCGCCAGCAGCTTGGACGGCCAGGGATATGGCTACACCTTC
>TRBV18|TRBJ1-1|-|-
CASSPRGLSTEAFF
TGTGCCAGCTCCCCAAGGGGTCTAAGCACTGAAGCTTTCTTT
>TRBV18|TRBJ2-6|-|-
CASSPALSGANVLTF
TGTGCCAGCTCACCAGCGCTCTCTGGGGCCAACGTCCTGACTTTC
>TRBV24-1|TRBJ2-5|-|once
CATSDLGTSQETQYF
TGTGCCACCAGTGATTTGGGGACATCTCAAGAGACCCAGTACTTC
>TRBV7-2|TRBJ1-1|-|-
CASRRDGRGNTEAFF
TGTGCCAGCAGGAGGGATGGGCGGGGGAACACTGAAGCTTTCTTT
>TRBV6-5|TRBJ2-7|TRBD1|few
CASSLRDRAEQYF
TGTGCCAGCAGTTTACGGGACAGGGCCGAGCAGTACTTC
>TRBV15|TRBJ2-2|-|-
CATSRDQGTGELFF
TGTGCCACCAGCAGAGACCAGGGAACCGGGGAGCTGTTTTTT
>TRBV11-1|TRBJ1-1|-|-
CASSRQTNTEAFF
TGTGCCAGCAGCCGACAAACAAACACTGAAGCTTTCTTT
>TRBV9|TRBJ2-1|-|-
CASSVVGGGLYEQFF
TGTGCCAGCAGCGTAGTGGGTGGGGGCCTCTATGAGCAGTTCTTC
>TRBV5-1|TRBJ2-1|TRBD2|-
CASSVTGTSDNEQFF
TGCGCCAGCAGCGTTACCGGGACTAGCGACAATGAGCAGTTCTTC
>TRBV7-8|TRBJ1-1|-|-
CASSTFSGNTEAFF
TGTGCCAGCAGCACATTCTCGGGGAACACTGAAGCTTTCTTT
>TRBV6-4|TRBJ1-1|-|-
CASSDRQGRAFF
TGTGCCAGCAGTGACAGGCAGGGAAGAGCTTTCTTT
>TRBV15|TRBJ2-6|-|once
CATSRDRGRGFGANVLTF
TGTGCCACCAGCAGAGACCGGGGCAGGGGATTTGGGGCCAACGTCCTGACTTTC
>TRBV5-6|TRBJ1-6|TRBD1|-
CASSRRQGYNSPLHF
TGTGCCAGCAGCAGAAGACAGGGATATAATTCACCCCTCCACTTT
>TRBV27|TRBJ2-3|TRBD2|-
CASSLLRAGGTDTQYF
TGTGCCAGCAGCCTCCTCAGGGCGGGAGGAACAGATACGCAGTATTTT
>TRBV20-1|TRBJ2-1|-|once
CSAPGVNEQFF
TGCAGTGCTCCGGGTGTTAATGAGCAGTTCTTC
>TRBV7-2|TRBJ1-2|-|-
CASRPQGGTNYGYTF
TGTGCCAGCAGGCCCCAGGGAGGGACCAACTATGGCTACACCTTC
>TRBV19|TRBJ2-1|TRBD2|once
CASSRRTSGSSYNEQFF
TGTGCCAGTAGTCGACGGACAAGCGGGAGCTCCTACAATGAGCAGTTCTTC
>TRBV30|TRBJ2-2|-|once
CACYNTGELFF
TGTGCCTGCTATAATACCGGGGAGCTGTTTTTT
>TRBV7-3|TRBJ2-3|-|-
CASSLSLKDTQYF
TGTGCCAGCAGCTTATCCCTTAAAGATACGCAGTATTTT
>TRBV29-1|TRBJ1-2|-|-
CSVDPPYGYTF
TGCAGCGTTGACCCTCCCTATGGCTACACCTTC
>TRBV28|TRBJ1-2|-|once
CRAGSSYGYTF
TGTAGGGCAGGGTCGAGCTATGGCTACACCTTC
>TRBV6-5|TRBJ2-7|TRBD2|-
CASRGLATPYEQYF
TGTGCCAGCAGGGGACTAGCGACACCTTACGAGCAGTACTTC
>TRBV28|TRBJ1-4|-|-
CASSLGASNEKLFF
TGTGCCAGCAGCCTTGGGGCATCTAATGAAAAACTGTTTTTT
>TRBV29-1|TRBJ1-5|-|few
CSVKTGGNQPQHF
TGCAGCGTAAAAACGGGGGGTAATCAGCCCCAGCATTTT
>TRBV28|TRBJ1-1|-|-
CASSLLAGPNTEAFF
TGTGCCAGCAGTTTATTAGCAGGGCCGAACACTGAAGCTTTCTTT
>TRBV12-3/TRBV12-4|TRBJ1-1|-|-
CASSYGRNAFF
TGTGCCAGCAGTTATGGGCGAAACGCTTTCTTT
>TRBV10-3|TRBJ1-1|-|-
CAISDEFLNTEAFF
TGTGCCATCAGTGACGAGTTTTTGAACACTGAAGCTTTCTTT
>TRBV5-6|TRBJ1-3|-|-
CASSLGTASGNTIYF
TGTGCCAGCAGCTTGGGCACAGCTTCTGGAAACACCATATATTTT